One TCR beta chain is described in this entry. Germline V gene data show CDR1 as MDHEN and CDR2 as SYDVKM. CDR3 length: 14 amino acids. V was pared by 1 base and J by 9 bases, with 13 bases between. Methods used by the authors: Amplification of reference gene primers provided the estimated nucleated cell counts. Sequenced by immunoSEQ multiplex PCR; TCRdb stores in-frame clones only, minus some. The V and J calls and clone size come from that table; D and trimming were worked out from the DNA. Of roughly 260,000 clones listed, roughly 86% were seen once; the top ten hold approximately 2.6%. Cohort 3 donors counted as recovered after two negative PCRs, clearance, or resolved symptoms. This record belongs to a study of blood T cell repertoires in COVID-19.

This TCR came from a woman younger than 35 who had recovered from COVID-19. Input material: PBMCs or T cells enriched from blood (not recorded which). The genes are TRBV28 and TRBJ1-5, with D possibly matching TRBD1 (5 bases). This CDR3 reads CASSLLGVVGPQHF. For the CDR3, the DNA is TGTGCCAGCAGTTTATTAGGGGTCGTGGGGCCCCAGCATTTT.